Shown below are 10 T cell receptor beta chains from a single sample sequenced in a study of cytomegalovirus exposure and HLA in healthy donors. The PCR contained 60 Vbeta and 13 Jbeta primers. Measured with immunoSEQ multiplex PCR; TCRdb has only the in-frame clones, and not every one. The repertoire holds 180,000 or so clones, with roughly four fifths as singletons. The sample consisted of PBMCs. The source is a woman in her 30s in good health and CMV-seropositive.

V usage is TRBV27 and J usage is TRBJ2-3, with a weak D call TRBD2 (5 bases). Trimming took 4 bases from V and 0 from J, leaving 14 bases between them. Germline CDR1 reads MNHEY; CDR2 reads SMNVEV (reference sequence). The CDR3 totals 16 residues. CDR3 DNA: TGTGCCAGCAGTTCTCGTAAGCGGTCCAGCACAGATACGCAGTATTTT. Protein: CASSSRKRSSTDTQYF.

This clone came up once. This CDR3 reads CASTGSGDEQYF. CDR3 sequence (DNA): TGTGCCAGCACTGGTTCGGGGGACGAGCAGTACTTC. The rearrangement joins TRBV6-5 to TRBJ2-7, with a possible D match to TRBD2 (6 bases). Germline-derived CDR1 and CDR2 are MNHEY and SVGAGI. V lost 7 bases to trimming and J lost 5 bases, with 12 bases between them. The CDR3 is made up of 12 amino acids.

The J gene is TRBJ2-1, the V gene TRBV28, with D perhaps matching TRBD1 (6 bases). In germline, CDR1 is MDHEN, CDR2 SYDVKM. Deletions cut 2 bases from V and 8 bases from J, with 19 bases between. CDR3 length: 16 residues. The CDR3 is CASSLVRGTYNHEQFF. CDR3 nucleotide sequence: TGTGCCAGCAGTTTAGTTAGGGGGACCTATAACCATGAGCAGTTCTTC.

The genes are TRBV10-3 and TRBJ2-3; D unresolved. V lost 4 bases to trimming and J lost 1 base, with 12 bases between them. The CDR3 is 15 residues long. Germline CDR1 ENHRY, CDR2 SYGVKD. The CDR3 nucleotides are TGTGCCATCAGTGTCAAGGTTGGAGGCACAGATACGCAGTATTTT. Protein product: CAISVKVGGTDTQYF.

This chain links TRBV28 with TRBJ2-3, with D perhaps matching TRBD2 (7 bases). This CDR3 spans 16 amino acids. CDR1 MDHEN and CDR2 SYDVKM come from the germline V gene. Between the trimmed V and J ends, which lost 6 bases and 5 bases, there was a span of 21 bases. CDR3 in DNA: TGTGCCAGCAGAGGGAGCGGGAAGGGACATATAGATACGCAGTATTTT. This translates into CASRGSGKGHIDTQYF.

J is TRBJ2-5 and V is TRBV10-3; tentative D call: TRBD1 (6 bases). Germline values: CDR1 ENHRY, CDR2 SYGVKD. The CDR3 is 14 amino acids. V was pared by 6 bases and J by 2 bases, with 13 bases between. This chain's CDR3 is CAISPGTTQETQYF. The DNA of the CDR3 is TGTGCCATCAGCCCCGGGACAACACAAGAGACCCAGTACTTC.

This clone was seen more than once but under ten times. The CDR3, as DNA: TGTGCCTGGATCCCAGCGGGAGGGCCCCCAGATACGCAGTATTTT. Amino acids: CAWIPAGGPPDTQYF. The rearrangement uses TRBV30 and TRBJ2-3; 10 bases align to TRBD2. This CDR3 region has 15 residues. The J segment lost 4 bases and the V segment lost 4 bases, leaving 8 bases of the junction unmatched. Looked up from germline, CDR1 is GTSNPN and CDR2 is SVGIG (reference sequence).

This chain connects TRBV6-1 to TRBJ1-6, with TRBD1 matching 8 bases. CDR1 is MNHNS and CDR2 is SASEGT in the germline V gene. J was trimmed by 10 bases and V by 6 bases; bases with no gene match: 8. This CDR3 comprises 14 residues. The CDR3 here is CASSTGQVRSPLHF. Here the CDR3 DNA reads TGTGCCAGCAGCACGGGACAGGTTCGATCACCCCTCCACTTT.

The chain is built from TRBV30 and TRBJ1-2; maybe TRBD1 (6 bases). Germline assignment: CDR1 GTSNPN and CDR2 SVGIG (reference sequence). V lost 5 bases to trimming and J lost 9 bases, with 19 bases between them. The CDR3 sequence is 13 residues long. CDR3 in DNA: TGTGCCTGGGCCGAGGGGGGGGTAGGTCGCTACACCTTC. It encodes CAWAEGGVGRYTF.

This clone was seen more than once but under ten times. The rearrangement uses TRBV29-1 and TRBJ2-1; D perhaps matches TRBD2 (5 bases). Germline V CDR1 and CDR2: SQVTM, ANQGSEA. This CDR3 region has 19 residues. Deletions cut 3 bases from V and 8 bases from J, with 32 bases between. In DNA form, the CDR3 reads TGCAGCGTTGAGTTTCAGTTTAGGCTAGCTGGAGTATGGACGGATGAGCAGTTCTTC. Amino acid sequence: CSVEFQFRLAGVWTDEQFF.